This T cell receptor beta chain was recovered during a study of blood T cells in healthy people across ages. Overall study results and limits: The lack of PBMC sorting stopped any conclusive naive versus antigen-experienced comparison. Roughly linearly, TCR beta diversity per million T cells fell as age increased. Unknown CMV status may confound age-related changes in expanded clones.

Notes on this clonotype: What it recognizes is unknown.

A second PCR, run for about 7 to 11 cycles, used a sample-barcoded 5' primer plus a J-beta primer mix. CDR3-containing paired-end reads numbered at least 2.5 million in each sample. MiXCR was run by TCRdb on the 5' RACE reads, yielding one entry per CDR3 protein. The sample has fewer than 1,000,000 distinct CDR3 sequences, about 42% seen once. Germline V CDR1 and CDR2: SGHRS, YFSETQ. The CDR3 runs to 15 residues. J was trimmed by 5 bases and V by 4 bases; bases with no gene match: 8. This clonotype was obtained from a man older than 75 in good health. The specimen was blood. The V gene is TRBV5-1, the J gene TRBJ2-1; 8 nucleotides agree with TRBD2. As DNA, the CDR3 is TGCGCCAGCAGCCCCTCGGGGGGGGTCAACAATGAGCAGTTCTTC. Translated: CASSPSGGVNNEQFF.